What follows describes a single T cell receptor (beta chain). Stated treatment: 19 received Ad26.COV2.S at low or high dose, single or two shots; several received placebo; per-sample allocation not given. At day 63 after the first vaccine or placebo injection, samples were drawn. Profiling relied on immunoSEQ multiplex PCR, and the TCRdb table lists in-frame clones only, not all of them. The repertoire holds about 680,000 clones, with 89% as singletons. The V end was cut by 1 base, the J end by 2 bases, with 18 bases between. This CDR3 has 17 amino acids. Germline V gives CDR1 MNHEY, CDR2 SMNVEV (reference sequence). This record belongs to a study of Ad26.COV2.S vaccination and SARS-CoV-2 variants. Study details: Within the COV1001 Ad26.COV2.S trial arm, the donor was enrolled.

This receptor was taken from a person aged 18-65 years who received the Ad26.COV2.S COVID-19 vaccine or a placebo. The sample in question was peripheral blood, obtained in a trial of Ad26.COV2.S vaccine versus placebo. This sequence joins TRBV27 and TRBJ2-7; weak D call: TRBD2 (5 bases). The CDR3 region has the DNA TGTGCCAGCAGTTTATTGGGCGGGTTCAGCTCGCCCTACGAGCAGTACTTC. Residues: CASSLLGGFSSPYEQYF.